This T cell receptor (beta chain) was observed in a study of blood T cells in healthy people across ages. Study-wide results and caveats: Per-million-T-cell TCR beta diversity fell roughly linearly with age.

A remark on this clonotype: What it binds is not known.

The V gene's germline CDR1 is MNHEY and CDR2 SVGAGI. The CDR3 is made up of 14 amino acids. The germline V and J ends were trimmed by 2 bases and 2 bases, with 10 bases remaining between them. Approximately 9.2 milliliters was the volume of peripheral blood drawn from each donor. PCR was performed a second time for roughly 7 to 11 cycles using a sample-barcoded 5' primer and a J-beta primer mix. A template-switch adaptor that had 12 random nucleotides put a tag on each cDNA molecule. Via MiXCR, TCRdb re-called the 5' RACE reads, giving one row per CDR3 protein. The profile covers more than 1 million distinct CDR3 sequences, with 35% to 50% appearing a single time and under 20% taken by the ten largest.

The rearrangement uses TRBV6-5 and TRBJ2-7; D is perhaps TRBD2 (5 bases). Source material: blood. The receptor comes from a woman aged 60-75 years in good health. CDR3 in DNA: TGTGCCAGCAGTTACCTCACTAGTCCCTACGAGCAGTACTTC. Amino acid sequence: CASSYLTSPYEQYF.